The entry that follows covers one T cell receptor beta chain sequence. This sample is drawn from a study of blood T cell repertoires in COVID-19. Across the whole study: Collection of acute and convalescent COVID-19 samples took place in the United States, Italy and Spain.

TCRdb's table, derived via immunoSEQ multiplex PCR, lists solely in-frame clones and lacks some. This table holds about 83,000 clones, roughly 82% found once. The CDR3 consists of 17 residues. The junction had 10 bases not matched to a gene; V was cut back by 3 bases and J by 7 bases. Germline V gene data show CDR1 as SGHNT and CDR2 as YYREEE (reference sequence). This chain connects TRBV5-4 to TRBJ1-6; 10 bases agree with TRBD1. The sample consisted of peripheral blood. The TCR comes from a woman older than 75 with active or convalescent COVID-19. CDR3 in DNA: TGTGCCAGCAGCTCACCGGGACAGGGGTCATTAAATTCACCCCTCCACTTT. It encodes CASSSPGQGSLNSPLHF.